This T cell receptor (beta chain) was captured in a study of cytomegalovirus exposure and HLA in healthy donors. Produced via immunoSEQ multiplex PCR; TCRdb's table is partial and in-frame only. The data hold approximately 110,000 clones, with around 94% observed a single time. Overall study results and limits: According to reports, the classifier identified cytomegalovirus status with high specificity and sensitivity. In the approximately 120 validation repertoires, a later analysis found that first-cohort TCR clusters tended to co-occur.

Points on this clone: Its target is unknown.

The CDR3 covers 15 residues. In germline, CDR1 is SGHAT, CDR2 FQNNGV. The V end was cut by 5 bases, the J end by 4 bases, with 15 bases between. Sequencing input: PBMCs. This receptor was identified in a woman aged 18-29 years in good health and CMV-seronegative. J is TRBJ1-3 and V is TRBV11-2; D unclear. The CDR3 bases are TGTGCCAGCAGCCCGCCGAGGTCCGCCGGAAACACCATATATTTT. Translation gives CASSPPRSAGNTIYF.